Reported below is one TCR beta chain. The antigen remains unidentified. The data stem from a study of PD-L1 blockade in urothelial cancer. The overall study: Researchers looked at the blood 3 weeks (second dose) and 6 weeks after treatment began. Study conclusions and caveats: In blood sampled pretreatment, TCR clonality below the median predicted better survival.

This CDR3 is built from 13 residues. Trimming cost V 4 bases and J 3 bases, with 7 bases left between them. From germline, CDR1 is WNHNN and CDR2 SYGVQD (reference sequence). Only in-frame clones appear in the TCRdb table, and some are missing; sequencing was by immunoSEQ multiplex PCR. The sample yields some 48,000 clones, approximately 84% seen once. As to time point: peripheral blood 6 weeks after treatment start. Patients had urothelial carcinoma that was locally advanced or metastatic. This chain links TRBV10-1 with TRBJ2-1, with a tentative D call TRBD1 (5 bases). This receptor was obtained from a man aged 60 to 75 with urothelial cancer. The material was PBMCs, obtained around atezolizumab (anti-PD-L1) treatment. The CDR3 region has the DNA TGCGCCAGCAGTGCGGACATCTACAATGAGCAGTTCTTC. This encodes CASSADIYNEQFF.